These 5 T cell receptor beta chains were sequenced from one sample in a study of OX40 agonist ivuxolimab in advanced cancers. Assay used: immunoSEQ multiplex PCR; TCRdb lists only in-frame clones, some missing. The data contain 68,000 or so clones, around 86% of them singletons. The specimen comprised CD4+ or CD8+ T cells sorted from blood, sampled in a trial of the OX40 agonist ivuxolimab. These receptors were taken from an adult with an advanced solid tumor such as melanoma, head and neck, liver or kidney cancer.

The chain couples TRBV19 to TRBJ2-7; 9 nucleotides line up with TRBD1. Unmatched junction bases numbered 6, after V lost 4 bases and J lost 2 bases. Per germline, CDR1 LNHDA and CDR2 SQIVND (reference sequence). The CDR3 loop spans 15 amino acids. Here the CDR3 reads CASSTTGTGTYEQYF. CDR3 nucleotide sequence: TGTGCCAGTAGTACCACCGGGACAGGGACCTACGAGCAGTACTTC.

V is TRBV7-6 and J is TRBJ1-6; D not certain. In germline, CDR1 is SGHVS, CDR2 FNYEAQ. The CDR3 runs to 14 residues. V lost 5 bases and J lost 9, with 14 bases in between. The CDR3 loop reads CASSGVTKGSPLHF. The CDR3 nucleotides read TGTGCCAGCAGCGGGGTTACTAAGGGTTCACCCCTCCACTTT.

The chain has TRBV29-1 and TRBJ2-5, with D tentatively TRBD1 (7 bases). V was cut by 8 bases and J by 2 bases, with 9 bases left in between. The length of the CDR3 is 11 residues. Looked up from germline, CDR1 is SQVTM and CDR2 is ANQGSEA. The CDR3 DNA follows: TGCAGCTCAGGGGGGCAAGAGACCCAGTACTTC. It codes for CSSGGQETQYF.

The rearrangement links TRBV7-3 to TRBJ1-5, with 8 bases aligning to TRBD1. CDR3 length: 11 residues. V was pared by 4 bases and J by 13 bases, with 3 bases of the junction left unmatched. Germline-derived CDR1 and CDR2 are SGHTA and FQGTGA. CDR3 region: CASSSGQVQHF. The DNA of the CDR3 is TGTGCCAGCAGCTCGGGACAGGTACAGCATTTT.

V is TRBV7-9 and J is TRBJ1-2; D perhaps matches TRBD1 (6 bases). V dropped 6 bases and J dropped 8 bases, with 16 bases sitting between them. The CDR3 has 13 amino acids. Germline V gives CDR1 SEHNR, CDR2 FQNEAQ (reference sequence). The CDR3 DNA reads TGTGCCAGCAGTTTTACGACAGGCGACGGCTACACCTTC. Amino acid sequence: CASSFTTGDGYTF.